This T cell receptor (beta chain) originates from a study of T-cell memory formation after mild COVID-19. Whole-study results and caveats: Several responding clones turned up in pre-infection memory, indicating that cross-reactive memory may have taken part. Clones which contracted sat mainly in CM and EM if CD4+, and in EMRA if CD8+.

This clonotype was seen a handful of times. Its antigen is not known. After 5'RACE with constant-segment primers, TCR alpha and TCR beta cDNA libraries carrying sample barcodes and UMIs were obtained. TCRdb analysed the 5' RACE reads with MiXCR anew, one entry per CDR3 protein. This sample has approximately 480,000 distinct CDR3 sequences, with roughly 18% found just once. The V gene's germline CDR1 is SGHNT and CDR2 YENEEA. The V and J ends lost 0 bases and 6 bases respectively, with 18 bases between them. The CDR3 loop spans 16 amino acids. The rearrangement joins TRBV11-3 to TRBJ2-7; no clear D gene. The source is an adult woman who had mild COVID-19 (a few samples of this study predate the infection). Cell type and time point are not known. The specimen was PBMCs or a T cell subset sorted from them (not recorded which). The DNA of the CDR3 is TGTGCCAGCAGCTTAGAGAGACTGGGTACCTTTAGCGAGCAGTACTTC. Encoded protein: CASSLERLGTFSEQYF.